The 16 T cell receptor beta chains below were found in one sample sequenced in a study of blood T cells in healthy people across ages. A sample-barcoded 5' primer and a J-beta primer mix were used in a second PCR of about 7 to 12 cycles. MiXCR, run by TCRdb on the 5' RACE reads, gives a single entry per CDR3 protein. The sample lists 1.5 million to 2 million distinct CDR3 sequences, 49% occurring once. Sequenced: blood. Receptor source: a woman aged 40 to 55 in good health.

The rearrangement uses TRBV6-2 or TRBV6-3 and TRBJ2-1; 8 positions agree with TRBD1. The junction had 12 bases not matched to a gene; V was cut back by 2 bases and J by 6 bases. The CDR3 loop spans 17 amino acids. CDR1 and CDR2 (germline): MNHEY, SVGEGT. CDR3 amino acids: CASSYGQGQPQSNEQFF. DNA for the CDR3: TGTGCCAGCAGTTACGGACAGGGACAGCCCCAGTCCAATGAGCAGTTCTTC.

This clonotype was counted a few times. The chain employs TRBV11-2 and TRBJ2-3; 9 positions match TRBD1. The V segment lost 4 bases and the J segment 4 bases; nucleotides outside the gene matches: 3. Germline assignment: CDR1 SGHAT and CDR2 FQNNGV. The CDR3 length is 14 residues. This chain's CDR3 is CASSSRQGADTQYF. Here the CDR3 DNA reads TGTGCCAGCAGCTCCCGACAGGGGGCAGATACGCAGTATTTT.

This sequence joins TRBV4-3 and TRBJ1-1; maybe TRBD1 (5 bases). The V end was cut by 0 bases, the J end by 1 base, with 12 bases between. Germline loops: CDR1 LGHNA, CDR2 YSLEER. This CDR3 has 16 residues. CDR3 nucleotides: TGCGCCAGCAGCCAAGAACAGGTACCATGGAACACTGAAGCTTTCTTT. Translating gives CASSQEQVPWNTEAFF.

This clonotype was recorded a few times. The genes are TRBV14 and TRBJ2-1; 8 nucleotides align to TRBD2. Germline assignment: CDR1 SGHDN and CDR2 FVKESK. The junction had 7 bases not matched to a gene; V was cut back by 6 bases and J by 0 bases. This CDR3 region has 16 residues. The CDR3 nucleotides read TGTGCCAGCAGGGGTAGCGGGGCCCGCTCCTACAATGAGCAGTTCTTC. It translates to CASRGSGARSYNEQFF.

The gene calls are TRBV20-1 and TRBJ2-5; D unclear. Germline CDR1 DFQATT, CDR2 SNEGSKA (reference sequence). The CDR3 runs to 14 residues. V shed 0 bases and J shed 7 bases, with 15 bases lying between them. The CDR3 region is CSARDLLVLGTQYF. The DNA for the CDR3 is TGCAGTGCTAGAGATCTCTTGGTTCTAGGGACCCAGTACTTC.

This clonotype came up a few times. This sequence joins TRBV29-1 and TRBJ1-6; a possible D gene is TRBD1 (6 bases). Germline lookup yields CDR1 SQVTM and CDR2 ANQGSEA. The CDR3 loop spans 14 amino acids. Trimming pared 4 bases from V and 6 bases from J, leaving 13 bases between. As DNA, the CDR3 is TGCAGCGTTGGAAACCTCAGGGGTAATTCACCCCTCCACTTT. Protein: CSVGNLRGNSPLHF.

Details on this clonotype: At one end the junction does not follow the germline gene, possibly because of a read error. This rearrangement joins TRBV4-3 to TRBJ2-7; D may be TRBD2 (6 bases). Germline loops: CDR1 LGHNA, CDR2 YSLEER. This CDR3 is 15 amino acids long. The CDR3 sequence is CASSQEGGYAYERYF. The CDR3 DNA follows: TGCGCCAGCAGCCAAGAAGGAGGGTACGCCTACGAGCGGTACTTC.

The rearrangement uses TRBV10-3 and TRBJ1-2; D may be TRBD1 (5 bases). CDR1 is ENHRY, CDR2 SYGVKD, per germline. The CDR3 contains 12 residues. The V and J ends lost 6 bases and 8 bases respectively, with 13 bases between them. CDR3 sequence reads: CAIRERGEGYTF. In DNA form, the CDR3 reads TGTGCCATCAGGGAGAGAGGGGAAGGCTACACCTTC.

The chain carries TRBV7-8 and TRBJ2-1; 8 bases agree with TRBD1. The CDR3 is 16 amino acids. Looked up from germline, CDR1 is SGHVS and CDR2 is FQNEAQ. With V trimmed by 4 bases and J by 0 bases, 5 bases remained unmatched. CDR3 amino acids: CASSWRDRSSYNEQFF. The CDR3 coding sequence is TGTGCCAGCAGCTGGCGGGACAGGAGCTCCTACAATGAGCAGTTCTTC.

The rearrangement uses TRBV4-2 and TRBJ2-5; 11 bases line up with TRBD2. CDR1 is LGHNA and CDR2 is YNFKEQ in the germline V gene. The CDR3 runs to 17 residues. V dropped 3 bases and J dropped 1; count of bases not matched to a gene: 7. Written as DNA, the CDR3 is TGTGCCAGCAGCCAGAATGGACTAGCGGGCACCCAAGAGACCCAGTACTTC. This translates into CASSQNGLAGTQETQYF.

J is TRBJ1-5 and V is TRBV5-6; unclear D gene. V gave up 1 base and J gave up 7 bases, with 6 bases separating them. The CDR3 runs to 12 residues. The germline V gene encodes CDR1 SGHDT and CDR2 YYEEEE. CDR3 DNA sequence: TGTGCCAGCAGCTTGTATGCACAGCCCCAGCATTTT. It is translated as CASSLYAQPQHF.

The chain couples TRBV6-2 or TRBV6-3 to TRBJ2-3; TRBD1 matches 7 bases. The J segment lost 4 bases and the V segment lost 4 bases, leaving 5 bases of the junction unmatched. Germline CDR1 is MNHEY and CDR2 is SVGEGT. The CDR3 is made up of 14 amino acids. As DNA, the CDR3 is TGTGCCAGCAGTTCCAACAGGGGCGCAGATACGCAGTATTTT. The encoded protein is CASSSNRGADTQYF.

The chain combines TRBV5-5 with TRBJ2-7, with a weak D call TRBD1 (5 bases). CDR3 length equals 15 residues. V lost 2 bases, J lost 0 bases, and 12 bases lay in between. In germline, CDR1 is SGHKS, CDR2 YYEKEE (reference sequence). The CDR3 loop is CASSLKGMSSYEQYF. CDR3 in DNA: TGTGCCAGCAGCTTAAAGGGGATGAGCTCCTACGAGCAGTACTTC.

This clonotype came up once. The chain uses TRBV6-5 and TRBJ2-5; TRBD2 might be the D (5 bases). V was pared by 6 bases and J by 4 bases, with 18 bases between. Per germline, CDR1 MNHEY and CDR2 SVGAGI. This CDR3 has 15 residues. Here the CDR3 reads CASSSPLALRETQYF. DNA for the CDR3: TGTGCCAGCAGCTCACCTCTAGCACTCCGAGAGACCCAGTACTTC.

V gene TRBV27 combines with J gene TRBJ2-7; TRBD1 agrees at 9 bases. V was pared by 5 bases and J by 1 base, with 6 bases of the junction left unmatched. The CDR3 spans 15 residues. The germline CDR1 and CDR2 sequences are MNHEY and SMNVEV (reference sequence). The DNA of the CDR3 is TGTGCCAGCAGTGCGACAGGGGGGTATTCCTACGAGCAGTACTTC. Its translation: CASSATGGYSYEQYF.

This rearrangement joins TRBV28 to TRBJ2-4, with D perhaps TRBD1 or TRBD2 (5 bases each). The tail of the sequence fits TRBJ2-7 better, so the J call may be wrong. The CDR3 has 15 residues. Per the germline V gene, CDR1 is MDHEN and CDR2 is SYDVKM. CDR3 sequence: CASSLTAGWGSEQYF. The DNA for the CDR3 is TGTGCCAGCAGTTTAACTGCAGGGTGGGGGAGCGAGCAGTACTTC.